Below, 30 T cell receptor beta chains from the same sample are listed, as sequenced in a study of blood T cell repertoires in COVID-19. Here immunoSEQ multiplex PCR was the method, and the copy in TCRdb shows in-frame clones only, minus some. Of a few hundred thousand clones listed, 85% to 90% are singletons. Sequenced material: PBMCs or T cells enriched from blood (not recorded which). Source of these receptors: a woman aged 18-29 years with acute COVID-19.

CDR3 region: CASSLGTFSEQFF. The CDR3 DNA sequence: TGTGCCAGCAGCTTAGGGACATTTAGTGAGCAGTTCTTC. The chain is built from TRBV7-9 and TRBJ2-1; D perhaps matches TRBD1 (5 bases). The V gene's germline CDR1 is SEHNR and CDR2 FQNEAQ (reference sequence). CDR3 length equals 13 residues. V shed 1 base and J shed 9 bases, with 10 bases lying between them.

CDR3 DNA: TGTGCCACCAGTGATTTCCGACTAGCGGGAGGGCTTGGGGAGCAGTACTTC. Its translation is CATSDFRLAGGLGEQYF. The chain has TRBV24-1 and TRBJ2-7; 14 bases agree with TRBD2. The CDR3 contains 17 residues. The germline V gene has CDR1 KGHDR and CDR2 SFDVKD. The ends lost 1 base at V and 7 bases at J; junction bases unmatched: 8.

The rearrangement joins TRBV7-2 to TRBJ2-2; 8 bases line up with TRBD1. Per the germline V gene, CDR1 is SGHTA and CDR2 is FQGNSA. This CDR3 is 16 amino acids long. V lost 2 bases, J lost 6 bases, and 8 bases stayed unmatched. The CDR3 region has the DNA TGTGCCAGCAGCTTATTAGCAGGGGGCGCGGCCGGGGAGCTGTTTTTT. Residues: CASSLLAGGAAGELFF.

V usage is TRBV28 and J usage is TRBJ2-7, with 8 bases that match TRBD2. This CDR3 contains 14 residues. CDR1 MDHEN and CDR2 SYDVKM come from the germline V gene. Losses at the gene ends were 6 bases for V and 6 bases for J; bases not matched to a gene: 10. The CDR3, as DNA: TGTGCCAGCAGGGATCTAGCGGGCGGGCGCGAGCAGTACTTC. It yields the protein CASRDLAGGREQYF.

This rearrangement joins TRBV18 to TRBJ1-6; a possible D gene is TRBD1 (5 bases). The V end lost 2 bases, the J end lost 3 bases, and 5 bases lay between the germline ends. The CDR3 covers 14 residues. Per the germline V gene, CDR1 is KGHSH and CDR2 is LQKENI. The CDR3 sequence: CASSPDSYNSPLHF. The DNA for the CDR3 is TGTGCCAGCTCACCAGACAGCTATAATTCACCCCTCCACTTT.

V is TRBV4-3 and J is TRBJ1-6; 9 bases fit TRBD1. Germline V lookup: CDR1 LGHNA, CDR2 YSLEER. The V segment lost 3 bases and the J segment 9 bases; nucleotides outside the gene matches: 9. This CDR3 has 16 amino acids. For the CDR3, the DNA is TGCGCCAGCAGCCAGTCTTACACAGGGGGCCGTTCACCCCTCCACTTT. Its translation is CASSQSYTGGRSPLHF.

The rearrangement joins TRBV9 to TRBJ2-3; D is possibly TRBD1 (6 bases). Per the germline V gene, CDR1 is SGDLS and CDR2 is YYNGEE. Trimming left V 4 bases short and J 0 bases short, with 12 bases between. The CDR3 has 15 amino acids. The CDR3 spells CASSPRGGSTDTQYF. DNA for the CDR3: TGTGCCAGCAGCCCCAGGGGCGGGAGCACAGATACGCAGTATTTT.

This chain connects TRBV14 to TRBJ2-3; TRBD1 agrees at 7 bases. The CDR3 covers 15 residues. CDR1 is SGHDN, CDR2 FVKESK, per germline. J gave up 6 bases and V 8 bases, and 14 bases lay outside the gene matches. The CDR3 loop reads CASGTRGGRDDTQYF. DNA for the CDR3: TGTGCCAGCGGGACGAGAGGGGGCCGGGATGATACGCAGTATTTT.

The chain combines TRBV2 with TRBJ2-1, with 9 bases fitting TRBD2. The CDR3 totals 17 residues. The ends lost 3 bases at V and 5 bases at J; junction bases unmatched: 11. Germline CDR1 reads SNHLY; CDR2 reads FYNNEI. The CDR3 is CASSDVVGAGGDNEQFF. CDR3 in DNA: TGTGCCAGCAGTGATGTCGTGGGGGCGGGAGGGGACAATGAGCAGTTCTTC.

The CDR3 is CASSQQGWGEQFF. In DNA form, the CDR3 reads TGTGCCAGCAGCCAGCAGGGTTGGGGTGAGCAGTTCTTC. V and J are TRBV7-3 and TRBJ2-1; possible D gene TRBD1, 5 bases. Trimming shortened V by 5 bases and J by 9 bases, and 14 bases separated the two germline ends. Germline values: CDR1 SGHTA, CDR2 FQGTGA. The CDR3 extends over 13 amino acids.

The V gene is TRBV5-1, the J gene TRBJ1-2, with TRBD1 matching 8 bases. Trimming cost V 4 bases and J 4 bases; bases outside gene matches: 9. Looked up from germline, CDR1 is SGHRS and CDR2 is YFSETQ. The CDR3 is 15 amino acids. CDR3: CASSHGQGLAYGYTF. The CDR3 DNA reads TGCGCCAGCAGCCACGGACAGGGCCTAGCCTATGGCTACACCTTC.

In its sample, this clone was seen a few times. The chain links TRBV6-5 to TRBJ2-7; 11 nucleotides match TRBD2. The CDR3 has 15 amino acids. The germline V gene has CDR1 MNHEY and CDR2 SVGAGI. Trimming took 8 bases from V and 2 from J; bases not matched to a gene: 8. This CDR3 reads CASRLAGGITYEQYF. The CDR3 DNA is TGTGCCAGCCGCCTAGCGGGAGGAATCACCTACGAGCAGTACTTC.

The gene calls are TRBV27 and TRBJ2-2, with 7 bases matching TRBD1. The CDR3 spans 21 residues. Germline CDR1 reads MNHEY; CDR2 reads SMNVEV (reference sequence). Losses at the gene ends were 2 bases for V and 3 bases for J; bases not matched to a gene: 21. CDR3 sequence reads: CASSLTPPWVQGESDTGELFF. In DNA form, the CDR3 reads TGTGCCAGCAGTTTAACCCCCCCGTGGGTCCAGGGGGAGTCCGACACCGGGGAGCTGTTTTTT.

This clone was picked up one time. The chain employs TRBV27 and TRBJ2-1; 10 positions match TRBD2. The CDR3 is made up of 16 amino acids. After removal of 0 bases from V and 8 bases from J, the junction contained 7 bases not matched to a gene. Germline V gene lookup returns CDR1 MNHEY and CDR2 SMNVEV (reference sequence). The CDR3 is CASSLSPSGRGDEQFF. The CDR3 DNA reads as TGTGCCAGCAGTTTATCGCCTAGCGGGAGAGGGGATGAGCAGTTCTTC.

This chain links TRBV3-1 (or the pseudogene TRBV3-2) with TRBJ2-7; D is undetermined. The germline CDR1 and CDR2 sequences are LGHDT and YNNKEL (reference sequence). The CDR3 runs to 12 residues. V shed 1 base and J shed 4 bases, with 5 bases lying between them. CDR3: CASSQAGYEQYF. DNA for the CDR3: TGTGCCAGCAGCCAAGCCGGGTACGAGCAGTACTTC.

Concerning this clone itself: Additional DNA sequences in this sample encode the identical CDR3. The V call is TRBV2, the J call TRBJ2-2; D call uncertain. The V gene's germline CDR1 is SNHLY and CDR2 FYNNEI. The CDR3 consists of 14 residues. The ends were cut back, 3 bases at V and 2 bases at J, with 7 bases in the middle. The CDR3 coding sequence is TGTGCCAGCAGTGAGAGGATTAACACCGGGGAGCTGTTTTTT. Translation: CASSERINTGELFF.

CDR3 bases: TGTGCCAGCAGCTGGGGGGCGGGAGAGGGGAACAATGAGCAGTTCTTC. As protein: CASSWGAGEGNNEQFF. The chain has TRBV9 and TRBJ2-1; tentative D call: TRBD2 (7 bases). Germline assignment: CDR1 SGDLS and CDR2 YYNGEE. The germline V and J ends were trimmed by 4 bases and 5 bases, with 19 bases remaining between them. CDR3 length: 16 residues. Full variable domain (missing parts from reference TRBV9 and TRBJ2-1): DSGVTQTPKHLITATGQRVTLRCSPRSGDLSVYWYQQSLDQGLQFLIQYYNGEERAKGNILERFSAQQFPDLHSELNLSSLELGDSALYFCASSWGAGEGNNEQFFGPGTRLTVL.

The V gene is TRBV25-1, the J gene TRBJ1-4, with D possibly matching TRBD1 (6 bases). The V and J ends lost 6 bases and 8 bases respectively, with 16 bases between them. The CDR3 sequence is 14 residues long. Germline loops: CDR1 MGHDK, CDR2 SYGVNS. CDR3 amino acids: CASSQQGSLEKLFF. The CDR3 region has the DNA TGTGCCAGCAGCCAACAGGGTAGCTTGGAAAAACTGTTTTTT.

V and J are TRBV7-6 and TRBJ2-7; D possibly corresponds to TRBD1 (6 bases). The germline V gene has CDR1 SGHVS and CDR2 FNYEAQ. V was pared by 1 base and J by 9 bases, with 16 bases between. This CDR3 spans 14 amino acids. The CDR3 spells CASSLGGRQAGQYF. Written as DNA, the CDR3 is TGTGCCAGCAGCTTAGGTGGGAGACAGGCGGGGCAGTACTTC.

On this clone itself: This same CDR3 is encoded by further DNA sequences in the sample. V usage is TRBV7-9 and J usage is TRBJ2-7; 13 nucleotides line up with TRBD2. This CDR3 contains 18 residues. CDR1 is SEHNR and CDR2 is FQNEAQ in the germline V gene (reference sequence). After removal of 1 base from V and 2 bases from J, the junction contained 8 bases not matched to a gene. The CDR3 DNA reads TGTGCCAGCAGCTTAGGCACTAGCGGGAGGGCCTCCACCTACGAGCAGTACTTC. Its protein is CASSLGTSGRASTYEQYF.

V gene TRBV5-6 combines with J gene TRBJ1-4; 9 bases are a match to TRBD1. Germline CDR1 SGHDT, CDR2 YYEEEE. The V gene end was trimmed by 2 bases and the J gene end by 9 bases; junction bases not matched to a gene: 5. The CDR3 length is 14 residues. The CDR3 here is CASSFRGQGKKLFF. In nucleotides, the CDR3 is TGTGCCAGCAGCTTTAGGGGACAGGGTAAAAAACTGTTTTTT.

The chain is built from TRBV10-3 and TRBJ2-3; weak D call: TRBD1 (6 bases). This CDR3 is built from 16 residues. The V end was cut by 2 bases, the J end by 4 bases, with 16 bases between. Germline loops: CDR1 ENHRY, CDR2 SYGVKD. CDR3 sequence (DNA): TGTGCCATCAGTGAGCAAGTAGGCAGGGGAGCAGATACGCAGTATTTT. Translating it yields CAISEQVGRGADTQYF.

This chain connects TRBV7-9 to TRBJ2-1, with 11 bases lining up with TRBD2. Trimming took 6 bases from V and 7 from J; bases not matched to a gene: 11. CDR1 and CDR2 from the germline V gene are SEHNR and FQNEAQ (reference sequence). This CDR3 spans 16 amino acids. CDR3 protein: CASRASVAGGRNEQFF. CDR3 coding DNA: TGTGCCAGCAGGGCCTCCGTAGCGGGAGGGCGGAATGAGCAGTTCTTC.

The DNA for the CDR3 is TGTGCCAGCAGTTCACGACAGGGGGCTCTTGTCACTGAAGCTTTCTTT. Translated, it gives CASSSRQGALVTEAFF. The rearrangement links TRBV27 to TRBJ1-1, with TRBD1 identical over 10 bases. The CDR3 has 16 residues. CDR1 is MNHEY, CDR2 SMNVEV, per germline (reference sequence). The ends lost 4 bases at V and 4 bases at J; junction bases unmatched: 9.

V gene TRBV15 combines with J gene TRBJ1-1; tentatively, D is TRBD1 (6 bases). The CDR3 loop spans 13 amino acids. Trimming pared 4 bases from V and 3 bases from J, leaving 9 bases between. Germline-derived CDR1 and CDR2 are LNHNV and YYDKDF (reference sequence). As DNA, the CDR3 is TGTGCCACCAGCATCTCAGGGGACACTGAAGCTTTCTTT. Translation gives CATSISGDTEAFF.

V usage is TRBV24-1 and J usage is TRBJ2-6; unclear D gene. The length of the CDR3 is 16 residues. Per the germline V gene, CDR1 is KGHDR and CDR2 is SFDVKD. V was trimmed by 6 bases and J by 4 bases, leaving 15 bases between them. The CDR3 sequence is CATSPRPGLGANVLTF. The CDR3 coding sequence is TGTGCCACCAGTCCGCGTCCCGGGTTAGGGGCCAACGTCCTGACTTTC.

The V call is TRBV6-5, the J call TRBJ1-1, with TRBD1 matching over 7 bases. Losses at the gene ends were 7 bases for V and 7 bases for J; bases not matched to a gene: 6. This CDR3 has 12 amino acids. Looked up from germline, CDR1 is MNHEY and CDR2 is SVGAGI. For the CDR3, the DNA is TGTGCCAGCAAGGAGGGACAGAGTGAAGCTTTCTTT. It translates to CASKEGQSEAFF.

This chain uses TRBV4-1 with TRBJ2-7; 7 bases are shared with TRBD1. The germline V gene has CDR1 MGHRA and CDR2 YSYEKL. V shed 3 bases, J shed 4 bases, and the junction held 6 bases outside the gene matches. This CDR3 spans 14 amino acids. The CDR3 nucleotides read TGCGCCAGCAGCCACCGGACAGGTGTGTACGAGCAGTACTTC. This encodes CASSHRTGVYEQYF.

The V gene is TRBV28, the J gene TRBJ2-4; TRBD1 matches at 8 bases. Germline V lookup: CDR1 MDHEN, CDR2 SYDVKM. This CDR3 contains 12 residues. V shed 6 bases, J shed 15 bases, and the junction held 10 bases outside the gene matches. CDR3 residues: CASRRTQGASYF. The CDR3 DNA reads TGTGCCAGCAGACGAACTCAGGGGGCCTCGTACTTC.

This clone was counted a single time. The chain combines TRBV2 with TRBJ1-2; TRBD1 matches 10 bases. CDR1 SNHLY and CDR2 FYNNEI come from the germline V gene. The CDR3 extends over 15 amino acids. The V and J ends lost 5 bases and 1 base, in that order; junction bases with no gene match: 4. The CDR3 coding sequence is TGTGCCAGCAGTCCCGGGACAGGGGTTAACTATGGCTACACCTTC. Translation: CASSPGTGVNYGYTF.